The 26 T cell receptor beta chains in this list originate from one sample, sequenced in a study of T cell changes during pregnancy in multiple sclerosis. Only in-frame clones appear in the TCRdb table, and some are missing; sequencing was by immunoSEQ multiplex PCR. Of about 100,000 clones in the sample, about 92% are singletons; the top ten hold over 2%. Sequences were derived from peripheral blood, sampled in the first trimester of pregnancy. The source is a female donor with multiple sclerosis, enrolled in a pregnancy study.

The sample holds one count of this clone. The rearrangement links TRBV5-5 to TRBJ1-1; D remains ambiguous. CDR3 length: 15 residues. V lost 0 bases, J lost 0 bases, and 9 bases lay in between. Germline CDR1 and CDR2: SGHKS and YYEKEE (reference sequence). CDR3 nucleotides: TGTGCCAGCAGCTTGGCGGGGTTCGTGAACACTGAAGCTTTCTTT. This codes for CASSLAGFVNTEAFF.

This CDR3 reads CASQGPNNEQYF. Written as DNA, the CDR3 is TGTGCCTCTCAGGGCCCTAACAACGAGCAGTACTTC. The chain has TRBV27 and TRBJ2-7; perhaps TRBD1 as D (5 bases). The CDR3 is made up of 12 amino acids. The germline V and J ends were trimmed by 11 bases and 5 bases, with 16 bases remaining between them. Germline V CDR1 and CDR2: MNHEY, SMNVEV (reference sequence).

This clone was seen just once. The rearrangement uses TRBV7-2 and TRBJ2-1; TRBD1 matches at 7 bases. Trimming cost V 5 bases and J 4 bases; bases outside gene matches: 8. CDR1 and CDR2 (germline): SGHTA, FQGNSA. This CDR3 is built from 15 residues. The chain's CDR3 is CASSDPGQIYNEQFF. In DNA, the CDR3 is TGTGCCAGCAGCGATCCGGGACAGATTTACAATGAGCAGTTCTTC. Full variable domain (outside the CDR3, taken from reference TRBV7-2 and TRBJ2-1): GAGVSQSPSNKVTEKGKDVELRCDPISGHTALYWYRQSLGQGLEFLIYFQGNSAPDKSGLPSDRFSAERTGGSVSTLTIQRTQQEDSAVYLCASSDPGQIYNEQFFGPGTRLTVL.

The rearrangement joins TRBV28 to TRBJ2-7; 11 nucleotides align to TRBD2. The CDR3 runs to 19 residues. CDR1 and CDR2 from the germline V gene are MDHEN and SYDVKM. Losses at the gene ends were 6 bases for V and 3 bases for J; bases not matched to a gene: 19. CDR3 sequence: CASRSVVGLAGGPSYEQYF. CDR3 in DNA: TGTGCCAGCAGGTCGGTTGTCGGCCTAGCGGGAGGCCCGAGCTACGAGCAGTACTTC. The full variable domain, its missing parts supplied by reference TRBV28 and TRBJ2-7, is DVKVTQSSRYLVKRTGEKVFLECVQDMDHENMFWYRQDPGLGLRLIYFSYDVKMKEKGDIPEGYSVSREKKERFSLILESASTNQTSMYLCASRSVVGLAGGPSYEQYFGPGTRLTVT.

This clone has just one count. The chain carries TRBV27 and TRBJ2-2, with TRBD2 identical over 11 bases. Germline lookup yields CDR1 MNHEY and CDR2 SMNVEV (reference sequence). The V segment lost 5 bases and the J segment 8 bases; nucleotides outside the gene matches: 4. The CDR3 consists of 14 residues. This chain's CDR3 is CASSETSGSGELFF. CDR3 bases: TGTGCCAGCAGTGAAACTAGCGGGAGTGGGGAGCTGTTTTTT.

This chain uses TRBV6-5 with TRBJ1-2; TRBD1 might be the D (6 bases). Germline V lookup: CDR1 MNHEY, CDR2 SVGAGI. Trimming took 7 bases from V and 2 from J, leaving 14 bases between them. This CDR3 has 14 amino acids. The DNA for the CDR3 is TGTGCCAGCACCCCCGGGGGGCAGAACTATGGCTACACCTTC. Amino acids: CASTPGGQNYGYTF.

The chain employs TRBV7-2 and TRBJ2-7; no definite D call. CDR3 size: 12 residues. Between the trimmed V and J ends, which lost 3 bases and 0 bases, there was a span of 3 bases. Germline loops: CDR1 SGHTA, CDR2 FQGNSA. CDR3 sequence reads: CASSFRSYEQYF. The DNA of the CDR3 is TGTGCCAGCAGCTTCCGCTCCTACGAGCAGTACTTC.

CDR3 DNA sequence: TGTGCCAGTAGTCTCCCGGGGGGTCTGAACACTGAAGCTTTCTTT. Encoded protein: CASSLPGGLNTEAFF. The chain carries TRBV19 and TRBJ1-1; a weak D match, TRBD1 (5 bases). Between the trimmed V and J ends, which lost 5 bases and 0 bases, there was a span of 13 bases. In germline, CDR1 is LNHDA, CDR2 SQIVND (reference sequence). The CDR3 spans 15 residues.

The genes are TRBV15 and TRBJ2-5; 7 bases are shared with TRBD2. Germline V lookup: CDR1 LNHNV, CDR2 YYDKDF (reference sequence). Losses at the gene ends were 0 bases for V and 4 bases for J; bases not matched to a gene: 5. CDR3 length: 15 residues. CDR3 loop: CATSRDSSGGETQYF. The CDR3 DNA is TGTGCCACCAGCAGAGATTCTTCGGGGGGAGAGACCCAGTACTTC.

The gene calls are TRBV6-5 and TRBJ2-3; 9 bases agree with TRBD1. The germline V gene encodes CDR1 MNHEY and CDR2 SVGAGI. V dropped 6 bases and J dropped 2; count of bases not matched to a gene: 6. This CDR3 is built from 15 residues. Written as DNA, the CDR3 is TGTGCCAGCAGAGCCGGGACAGGGTACACAGATACGCAGTATTTT. Translation gives CASRAGTGYTDTQYF.

This chain links TRBV4-2 with TRBJ1-5; the D gene is possibly TRBD1 (6 bases). Germline CDR1 and CDR2: LGHNA and YNFKEQ. The CDR3 is 14 amino acids. Trimming shortened V by 0 bases and J by 4 bases, and 7 bases separated the two germline ends. CDR3 bases: TGTGCCAGCAGCCAAGATAGGGGGAATCAGCCCCAGCATTTT. Its protein product is CASSQDRGNQPQHF.

The chain recombines TRBV7-6 with TRBJ2-6; D remains unclear. Trimming stripped 5 bases from V and 0 bases from J, with 8 bases between. CDR3 length: 15 amino acids. Germline lookup yields CDR1 SGHVS and CDR2 FNYEAQ. This chain's CDR3 is CASSLLSSGANVLTF. The CDR3 DNA is TGTGCCAGCAGCCTTTTGAGCTCTGGGGCCAACGTCCTGACTTTC.

The chain couples TRBV19 to TRBJ1-5, with a tentative D call TRBD1 (5 bases). The CDR3 extends over 13 amino acids. Germline values: CDR1 LNHDA, CDR2 SQIVND (reference sequence). V dropped 7 bases and J dropped 7 bases, with 14 bases sitting between them. Here the CDR3 DNA reads TGTGCCAGTAAATCGGGGGGTGTGCAGCCCCAGCATTTT. It translates to CASKSGGVQPQHF.

The rearrangement links TRBV7-3 to TRBJ2-1; TRBD2 aligns across 10 bases. Looked up from germline, CDR1 is SGHTA and CDR2 is FQGTGA. Unmatched junction bases numbered 9, after V lost 5 bases and J lost 8 bases. This CDR3 comprises 15 residues. CDR3 nucleotide sequence: TGTGCCAGCAGCCAAGGACTAGCGGCCTTGGATGAGCAGTTCTTC. Encoded protein: CASSQGLAALDEQFF.

The chain carries TRBV5-4 and TRBJ2-5, with a weak D call TRBD2 (6 bases). With 0 bases removed from V and 4 bases from J, the gap between germline ends came to 7 bases. The CDR3 covers 13 residues. The germline gives CDR1 SGHNT, CDR2 YYREEE (reference sequence). In DNA form, the CDR3 reads TGTGCCAGCAGCTTGGTCGGGGGAGAGACCCAGTACTTC. Translated, it gives CASSLVGGETQYF.

The chain recombines TRBV7-9 with TRBJ2-7; 8 bases align to TRBD1. The CDR3 has 15 amino acids. CDR1 is SEHNR and CDR2 is FQNEAQ in the germline V gene (reference sequence). The V segment lost 4 bases and the J segment 5 bases; nucleotides outside the gene matches: 10. The CDR3 nucleotides are TGTGCCAGCAGCTGGGGTCAGGGGGCGTTGAACGAGCAGTACTTC. This translates into CASSWGQGALNEQYF.

The rearrangement uses TRBV7-9 and TRBJ2-1; 10 nucleotides match TRBD2. This CDR3 contains 15 residues. V was clipped by 3 bases and J by 5 bases; unmatched bases: 4. Looked up from germline, CDR1 is SEHNR and CDR2 is FQNEAQ (reference sequence). CDR3 residues: CASSFLAGADNEQFF. The CDR3 bases are TGTGCCAGCAGCTTCCTAGCGGGAGCGGACAATGAGCAGTTCTTC.

This clone has only one observation. The chain is built from TRBV5-1 and TRBJ2-5; TRBD1 matches at 9 bases. Germline V gene lookup returns CDR1 SGHRS and CDR2 YFSETQ. This CDR3 contains 14 residues. J gave up 11 bases and V 5 bases, and 13 bases lay outside the gene matches. CDR3 protein: CASSKTGGGLEQYF. CDR3 DNA: TGCGCCAGCAGTAAAACAGGGGGCGGGTTAGAGCAGTACTTC.

This chain connects TRBV6-5 to TRBJ2-7; TRBD2 matches at 11 bases. V lost 4 bases and J lost 4; bases outside the gene matches: 6. The CDR3 runs 15 residues. Germline CDR1 and CDR2: MNHEY and SVGAGI. The CDR3 loop reads CASSLMASGRYEQYF. The DNA for the CDR3 is TGTGCCAGCAGTTTAATGGCTAGCGGGAGGTACGAGCAGTACTTC.

CDR3 residues: CSVAARDSLYEQYF. The DNA of the CDR3 is TGCAGCGTTGCTGCGCGGGACTCCCTCTACGAGCAGTACTTC. The chain combines TRBV29-1 with TRBJ2-7; D may be TRBD2 (6 bases). The CDR3 is made up of 14 amino acids. V lost 4 bases to trimming and J lost 3 bases, with 16 bases between them. Germline CDR1 reads SQVTM; CDR2 reads ANQGSEA.

J is TRBJ2-7 and V is TRBV15; no clear D gene. CDR3 length equals 14 residues. The germline V gene has CDR1 LNHNV and CDR2 YYDKDF (reference sequence). V lost 4 bases and J lost 2, with 12 bases in between. The CDR3 spells CATSIRHNAYEQYF. The CDR3 nucleotides read TGTGCCACCAGCATCAGACACAACGCCTACGAGCAGTACTTC.

This chain connects TRBV28 to TRBJ2-7, with D maybe TRBD2 (5 bases). Trimming removed 2 bases at V and 7 bases at J, with 9 bases between. CDR1 is MDHEN, CDR2 SYDVKM, per germline. This CDR3 is 12 amino acids long. CDR3 sequence (DNA): TGTGCCAGCAGTTTAGTATCGGGGGAGCAGTACTTC. Protein: CASSLVSGEQYF.

This clone was seen only once. The chain couples TRBV7-9 to TRBJ2-4; possibly TRBD2 for D (6 bases). CDR1 is SEHNR and CDR2 is FQNEAQ in the germline V gene (reference sequence). Trimming removed 5 bases from V and 5 bases from J, with 13 bases in between. The CDR3 runs to 14 residues. The CDR3 region has the DNA TGTGCCAGCAGCCGGAGGGACCTTCAAAACATTCAGTACTTC. Protein sequence: CASSRRDLQNIQYF. The full variable domain, in which reference TRBV7-9 and TRBJ2-4 provide the parts outside the CDR3, is DTGVSQNPRHKITKRGQNVTFRCDPISEHNRLYWYRQTLGQGPEFLTYFQNEAQLEKSRLLSDRFSAERPKGSFSTLEIQRTEQGDSAMYLCASSRRDLQNIQYFGAGTRLSVL.

The rearrangement joins TRBV6-5 to TRBJ2-7; 7 bases map to TRBD2. V lost 2 bases to trimming and J lost 0 bases; unmatched junction nucleotides: 7. This CDR3 has 16 residues. Per germline, CDR1 MNHEY and CDR2 SVGAGI. The CDR3 sequence: CASSYPLGGGSYEQYF. The CDR3 nucleotides are TGTGCCAGCAGTTACCCTCTTGGCGGGGGCTCCTACGAGCAGTACTTC.

The gene calls are TRBV30 and TRBJ1-2, with D tentatively TRBD1 (6 bases). The CDR3 contains 15 residues. Per germline, CDR1 GTSNPN and CDR2 SVGIG (reference sequence). V was pared by 3 bases and J by 10 bases, with 24 bases between. CDR3 sequence (DNA): TGTGCCTGGAGGAACCCTCCGGGACACCCTCGTCCCTACACCTTC. This gives the protein CAWRNPPGHPRPYTF.

The sample holds one count of this clone. The J gene is TRBJ2-7, the V gene TRBV6-1; 7 nucleotides match TRBD2. Per germline, CDR1 MNHNS and CDR2 SASEGT. This CDR3 comprises 13 residues. Losses at the gene ends were 8 bases for V and 1 base for J; bases not matched to a gene: 5. The CDR3 loop reads CASARRESYEQYF. In nucleotides, the CDR3 is TGTGCCAGCGCCCGGCGGGAGTCCTACGAGCAGTACTTC.